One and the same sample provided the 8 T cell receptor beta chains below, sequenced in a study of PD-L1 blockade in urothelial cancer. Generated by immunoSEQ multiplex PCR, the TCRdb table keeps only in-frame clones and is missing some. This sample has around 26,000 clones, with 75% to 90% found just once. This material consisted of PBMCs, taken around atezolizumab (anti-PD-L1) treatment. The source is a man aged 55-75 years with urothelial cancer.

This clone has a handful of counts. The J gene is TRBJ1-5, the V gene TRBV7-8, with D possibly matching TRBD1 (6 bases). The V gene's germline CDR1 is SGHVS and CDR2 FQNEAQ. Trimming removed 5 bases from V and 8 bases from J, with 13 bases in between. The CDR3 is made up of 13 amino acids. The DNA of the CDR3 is TGTGCCAGCAGCCCCCAACAGGGTAAGCCCCAGCATTTT. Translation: CASSPQQGKPQHF.

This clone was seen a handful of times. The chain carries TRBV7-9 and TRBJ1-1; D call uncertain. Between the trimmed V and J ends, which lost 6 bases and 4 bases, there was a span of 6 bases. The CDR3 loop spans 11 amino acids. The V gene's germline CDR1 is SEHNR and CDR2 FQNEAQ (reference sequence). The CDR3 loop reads CASSEATEAFF. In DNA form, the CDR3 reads TGTGCCAGCAGTGAGGCCACTGAAGCTTTCTTT.

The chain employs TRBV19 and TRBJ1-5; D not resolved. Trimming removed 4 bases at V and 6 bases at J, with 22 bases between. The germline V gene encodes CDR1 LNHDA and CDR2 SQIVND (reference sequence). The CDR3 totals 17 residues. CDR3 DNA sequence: TGTGCCAGTAGTACGGATCGGGGATATCGAGCGGGTCAGCCCCAGCATTTT. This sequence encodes CASSTDRGYRAGQPQHF.

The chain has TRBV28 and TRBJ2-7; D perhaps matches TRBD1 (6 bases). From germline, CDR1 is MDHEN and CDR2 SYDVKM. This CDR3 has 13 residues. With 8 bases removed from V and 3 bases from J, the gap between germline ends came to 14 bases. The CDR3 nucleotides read TGTGCCAGCGGGGGCGGCCCAGTCTACGAGCAGTACTTC. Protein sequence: CASGGGPVYEQYF.

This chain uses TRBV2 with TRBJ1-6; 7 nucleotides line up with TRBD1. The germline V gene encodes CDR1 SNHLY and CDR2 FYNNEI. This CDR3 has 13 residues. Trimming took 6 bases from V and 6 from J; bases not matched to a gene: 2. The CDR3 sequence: CASRTGINSPLHF. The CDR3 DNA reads TGTGCCAGCAGGACAGGGATTAATTCACCCCTCCACTTT.

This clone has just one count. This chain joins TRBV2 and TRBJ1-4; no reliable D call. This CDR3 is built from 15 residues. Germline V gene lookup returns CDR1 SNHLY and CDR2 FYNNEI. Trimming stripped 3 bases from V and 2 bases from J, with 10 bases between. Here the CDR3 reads CASSEPTATNEKLFF. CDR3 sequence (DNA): TGTGCCAGCAGTGAGCCCACTGCTACTAATGAAAAACTGTTTTTT.

The CDR3 region is CASSLGAPGQVNYEQYF. The CDR3 DNA reads as TGTGCCAGCAGCTTAGGCGCCCCGGGACAGGTGAACTACGAGCAGTACTTC. The chain joins TRBV7-9 to TRBJ2-7; 8 nucleotides agree with TRBD1. The V gene's germline CDR1 is SEHNR and CDR2 FQNEAQ (reference sequence). The CDR3 contains 17 residues. V gave up 1 base and J gave up 3 bases; unmatched junction bases: 11.

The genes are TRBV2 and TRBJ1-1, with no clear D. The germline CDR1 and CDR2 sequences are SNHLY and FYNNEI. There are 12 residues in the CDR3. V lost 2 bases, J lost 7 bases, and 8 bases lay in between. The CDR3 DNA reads TGTGCCAGCAGTGAACGCCAGGTTGAAGCTTTCTTT. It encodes CASSERQVEAFF.